One sample yielded the 30 T cell receptor beta chains listed below, sequenced in a study of Ad26.COV2.S vaccination and SARS-CoV-2 variants. Using immunoSEQ multiplex PCR, the repertoire was profiled, and TCRdb retains in-frame clones only, with some absent. The sample consists of 350,000 to 400,000 clones, about 85% of them appearing once. Treatment of the sample: some 19 received Ad26.COV2.S at low or high dose, single or two shots; 5 received placebo; per-sample allocation not given. Samples analyzed were those drawn on day 63 after the first vaccine or placebo injection. The source was peripheral blood, collected in a trial of Ad26.COV2.S vaccine versus placebo. All receptors derive from a person aged 18 to 65 who received the Ad26.COV2.S COVID-19 vaccine or a placebo.

The chain recombines TRBV4-3 with TRBJ2-1, with 9 bases identical to TRBD1. There are 18 residues in the CDR3. Looked up from germline, CDR1 is LGHNA and CDR2 is YSLEER. The ends lost 1 base at V and 8 bases at J; junction bases unmatched: 15. The CDR3 sequence: CASSQGRLLQTGGYEQFF. The CDR3 coding sequence is TGCGCCAGCAGCCAAGGTCGTCTATTGCAGACAGGGGGATATGAGCAGTTCTTC.

This chain links TRBV7-9 with TRBJ2-3, with D possibly matching TRBD2 (6 bases). The V end lost 8 bases, the J end lost 14 bases, and 20 bases lay between the germline ends. Germline CDR1 reads SEHNR; CDR2 reads FQNEAQ (reference sequence). The CDR3 is 12 residues long. For the CDR3, the DNA is TGTGCCAGCTCGCACCGGGACTTACTGGCGTATTTT. It specifies CASSHRDLLAYF.

J is TRBJ1-6 and V is TRBV6-5, with D possibly matching TRBD1 (6 bases). This CDR3 is built from 15 residues. Germline assignment: CDR1 MNHEY and CDR2 SVGAGI. Trimming shortened V by 7 bases and J by 2 bases, and 12 bases separated the two germline ends. The CDR3 sequence is CASTPDRTYNSPLHF. CDR3 DNA: TGTGCCAGCACCCCGGACAGAACCTATAATTCACCCCTCCACTTT.

In its sample, this clone was seen once. This chain connects TRBV7-9 to TRBJ1-2; possible D gene TRBD1, 5 bases. With 4 bases removed from V and 5 bases from J, the gap between germline ends came to 26 bases. The CDR3 runs 18 residues. CDR1 is SEHNR and CDR2 is FQNEAQ in the germline V gene (reference sequence). The CDR3 DNA reads as TGTGCCAGCAGCTCCTTCCGGAGAGTGCCCGACAGTCCTTATGGCTACACCTTC. Its translation is CASSSFRRVPDSPYGYTF. Combining the CDR3 with reference TRBV7-9 and TRBJ1-2 gives the whole variable domain DTGVSQNPRHKITKRGQNVTFRCDPISEHNRLYWYRQTLGQGPEFLTYFQNEAQLEKSRLLSDRFSAERPKGSFSTLEIQRTEQGDSAMYLCASSSFRRVPDSPYGYTFGSGTRLTVV.

The chain carries TRBV5-6 and TRBJ1-1; 9 nucleotides match TRBD1. CDR1 and CDR2 from the germline V gene are SGHDT and YYEEEE. The length of the CDR3 is 14 residues. Germline trimming cut 1 base from V and 4 bases from J; bases unmatched to any gene: 2. CDR3 in amino acids: CASSLRGQGTEAFF. In DNA, the CDR3 is TGTGCCAGCAGCTTGAGGGGACAGGGCACTGAAGCTTTCTTT. Using reference TRBV5-6 and TRBJ1-1 for the parts outside the CDR3, the full variable domain is DAGVTQSPTHLIKTRGQQVTLRCSPKSGHDTVSWYQQALGQGPQFIFQYYEEEERQRGNFPDRFSGHQFPNYSSELNVNALLLGDSALYLCASSLRGQGTEAFFGQGTRLTVV.

V usage is TRBV10-3 and J usage is TRBJ2-7; D might be TRBD1 (5 bases). Per the germline V gene, CDR1 is ENHRY and CDR2 is SYGVKD. The germline V and J ends were trimmed by 0 bases and 2 bases, with 8 bases remaining between them. This CDR3 is 14 amino acids long. CDR3 sequence (DNA): TGTGCCATCAGTGAGTCGCCAGGGACCTACGAGCAGTACTTC. This encodes CAISESPGTYEQYF.

The V call is TRBV5-4, the J call TRBJ2-2; D is perhaps TRBD1 (6 bases). Trimming left V 7 bases short and J 2 bases short, with 12 bases between. The germline CDR1 and CDR2 sequences are SGHNT and YYREEE (reference sequence). The CDR3 length is 14 residues. The DNA for the CDR3 is TGTGCCAGCCCGGGACACGCTAACACCGGGGAGCTGTTTTTT. This translates into CASPGHANTGELFF. The variable domain in full, with the rest retrieved from reference TRBV5-4 and TRBJ2-2, is ETGVTQSPTHLIKTRGQQVTLRCSSQSGHNTVSWYQQALGQGPQFIFQYYREEENGRGNFPPRFSGLQFPNYSSELNVNALELDDSALYLCASPGHANTGELFFGEGSRLTVL.

V is TRBV6-5 and J is TRBJ1-1; TRBD1 agrees at 8 bases. V lost 4 bases and J lost 2; bases outside the gene matches: 9. The CDR3 runs to 16 residues. Germline V gives CDR1 MNHEY, CDR2 SVGAGI. The CDR3 spells CASSSTITGGNTEAFF. The CDR3 nucleotides read TGTGCCAGCAGTTCTACCATAACAGGGGGAAACACTGAAGCTTTCTTT.

This chain connects TRBV11-2 to TRBJ1-1; D uncertain. V lost 8 bases and J 0 bases, leaving 7 bases between the germline ends. Germline lookup yields CDR1 SGHAT and CDR2 FQNNGV. CDR3 length: 12 amino acids. The CDR3 protein is CASRGLNTEAFF. CDR3 coding DNA: TGTGCCAGCCGGGGTTTGAACACTGAAGCTTTCTTT.

This clone has only one observation. This sequence joins TRBV5-4 and TRBJ2-2, with D uncertain. Trimming pared 4 bases from V and 8 bases from J, leaving 9 bases between. The length of the CDR3 is 12 residues. Looked up from germline, CDR1 is SGHNT and CDR2 is YYREEE (reference sequence). Here the CDR3 reads CASSINGGELFF. CDR3 DNA sequence: TGTGCCAGCAGCATAAATGGGGGGGAGCTGTTTTTT.

V and J are TRBV3-1 (or the pseudogene TRBV3-2) and TRBJ2-7, with 11 bases that match TRBD2. The V segment lost 4 bases and the J segment 2 bases; nucleotides outside the gene matches: 4. CDR1 is LGHDT and CDR2 is YNNKEL in the germline V gene (reference sequence). This CDR3 contains 15 residues. CDR3 sequence: CASSLRLAGPYEQYF. CDR3 nucleotide sequence: TGTGCCAGCAGCCTAAGACTAGCGGGGCCCTACGAGCAGTACTTC.

The chain has TRBV18 and TRBJ1-2, with 10 nucleotides matching TRBD1. CDR1 is KGHSH, CDR2 LQKENI, per germline. There are 17 residues in the CDR3. V gave up 2 bases and J gave up 8 bases; unmatched junction bases: 14. The CDR3 region is CASSPSRQGAKYSGYTF. The CDR3 region has the DNA TGTGCCAGCTCACCATCCCGACAGGGGGCGAAATATTCAGGCTACACCTTC.

V gene TRBV6-4 combines with J gene TRBJ2-5, with 11 bases matching TRBD2. This CDR3 spans 13 amino acids. The germline V gene has CDR1 MRHNA and CDR2 SNTAGT. V lost 4 bases, J lost 5 bases, and 0 bases stayed unmatched. CDR3 region: CASSGLAGETQYF. The CDR3 nucleotides are TGTGCCAGCAGTGGACTAGCGGGGGAGACCCAGTACTTC.

The genes are TRBV3-1 (or the pseudogene TRBV3-2) and TRBJ2-3; D may be TRBD1 (6 bases). The germline CDR1 and CDR2 sequences are LGHDT and YNNKEL (reference sequence). CDR3 length: 15 amino acids. The ends were cut back, 3 bases at V and 3 bases at J, with 13 bases in the middle. The CDR3 reads CASSQFRGGTDTQYF. The CDR3 coding sequence is TGTGCCAGCAGCCAGTTCAGGGGCGGAACAGATACGCAGTATTTT.

This clone was picked up one time. The genes are TRBV6-5 and TRBJ2-5; D is possibly TRBD1 (5 bases). This CDR3 is built from 14 residues. Trimming took 6 bases from V and 4 from J, leaving 15 bases between them. Germline CDR1 is MNHEY and CDR2 is SVGAGI. CDR3 nucleotide sequence: TGTGCCAGCAGGACATCAGGGTCGGGAGAGACCCAGTACTTC. Translating it yields CASRTSGSGETQYF.

V and J are TRBV7-2 and TRBJ2-3; D might be TRBD1 (5 bases). Germline V CDR1 and CDR2: SGHTA, FQGNSA. Trimming removed 0 bases at V and 5 bases at J, with 21 bases between. CDR3 length equals 18 residues. CDR3 sequence: CASSLAYTGQGAGDTQYF. CDR3 DNA: TGTGCCAGCAGCTTAGCATATACGGGCCAGGGCGCCGGAGATACGCAGTATTTT.

The sample holds a few counts of this clone. The gene calls are TRBV25-1 and TRBJ1-2; maybe TRBD1 (5 bases). The V end lost 5 bases, the J end lost 5 bases, and 24 bases lay between the germline ends. Germline-derived CDR1 and CDR2 are MGHDK and SYGVNS. The CDR3 runs 17 residues. CDR3 in amino acids: CASSQVGDADRAYGYTF. In nucleotides, the CDR3 is TGTGCCAGCAGTCAGGTGGGGGATGCTGACAGAGCTTATGGCTACACCTTC.

The J gene is TRBJ1-1, the V gene TRBV29-1; D possibly corresponds to TRBD1 (5 bases). V was pared by 0 bases and J by 6 bases, with 8 bases between. The germline CDR1 and CDR2 sequences are SQVTM and ANQGSEA. This CDR3 is built from 12 residues. CDR3 DNA: TGCAGCGTTGAAGACAGGGTACCTGAAGCTTTCTTT. Amino acid sequence: CSVEDRVPEAFF.

This clone was counted a few times. The chain carries TRBV25-1 and TRBJ1-1; TRBD1 is a possible D gene (5 bases). CDR1 and CDR2 from the germline V gene are MGHDK and SYGVNS. Trimming shortened V by 8 bases and J by 4 bases, and 11 bases separated the two germline ends. This CDR3 has 12 amino acids. The chain's CDR3 is CASSGGGTEAFF. The CDR3 coding sequence is TGTGCCAGCTCGGGGGGGGGCACTGAAGCTTTCTTT.

The sample holds one count of this clone. The rearrangement links TRBV12-1 to TRBJ2-1; the tabulated D call, TRBD1, remains unverified against the DNA. TRBV12-1 is marked as a pseudogene. The CDR3 runs to 15 residues. The CDR3 sequence is CASSSHRGRGNEQFF. As DNA, the CDR3 is TGTGCCAGCAGCTCGCACAGGGGGCGCGGTAATGAGCAGTTCTTC.

The rearrangement uses TRBV7-6 and TRBJ2-1; D is uncertain. Trimming stripped 5 bases from V and 2 bases from J, with 10 bases between. This CDR3 has 14 residues. CDR1 is SGHVS and CDR2 is FNYEAQ in the germline V gene. CDR3 residues: CASSARSTYNEQFF. The CDR3, as DNA: TGTGCCAGCAGCGCTAGAAGCACCTACAATGAGCAGTTCTTC.

This clone was seen a single time. This chain connects TRBV18 to TRBJ2-7, with D possibly TRBD2 on 5 matching bases. V lost 3 bases to trimming and J lost 7 bases, with 19 bases between them. The CDR3 is 15 residues long. Germline CDR1 reads KGHSH; CDR2 reads LQKENI. This chain's CDR3 is CASSPKPGTTWEQYF. Here the CDR3 DNA reads TGTGCCAGCTCACCGAAACCGGGAACTACGTGGGAGCAGTACTTC.

The V and J genes are TRBV9 and TRBJ2-1; 10 bases line up with TRBD1. This CDR3 is 15 amino acids long. V trimming: 4 bases; J trimming: 3 bases; junction bases outside the gene matches: 4. Germline CDR1 and CDR2: SGDLS and YYNGEE. This chain's CDR3 is CASSLRTGGYNEQFF. The CDR3 DNA follows: TGTGCCAGCAGCTTGCGGACAGGGGGCTACAATGAGCAGTTCTTC.

The genes are TRBV4-1 and TRBJ1-2, with D unclear. Trimming removed 2 bases from V and 5 bases from J, with 12 bases in between. There are 14 residues in the CDR3. CDR1 is MGHRA, CDR2 YSYEKL, per germline. The CDR3 here is CASSQPGRGYGYTF. CDR3 coding DNA: TGCGCCAGCAGCCAACCGGGAAGAGGATATGGCTACACCTTC.

The V call is TRBV2, the J call TRBJ1-1; 7 bases agree with TRBD1. The CDR3 is made up of 15 amino acids. V trimming: 7 bases; J trimming: 2 bases; junction bases outside the gene matches: 10. Germline CDR1 and CDR2: SNHLY and FYNNEI. The DNA for the CDR3 is TGTGCCAGCATCCTTCAGGGACAGTCAAACACTGAAGCTTTCTTT. Its protein is CASILQGQSNTEAFF. The entire variable domain, with the rest obtained from reference TRBV2 and TRBJ1-1, is as follows: EPEVTQTPSHQVTQMGQEVILRCVPISNHLYFYWYRQILGQKVEFLVSFYNNEISEKSEIFDDQFSVERPDGSNFTLKIRSTKLEDSAMYFCASILQGQSNTEAFFGQGTRLTVV.

This clone came up a few times. The J gene is TRBJ2-2, the V gene TRBV7-9, with D perhaps matching TRBD2 (7 bases). CDR1 is SEHNR and CDR2 is FQNEAQ in the germline V gene (reference sequence). The V gene lost 5 bases and the J gene lost 2 bases, with 21 bases spanning the gap. The CDR3 runs 18 residues. CDR3 coding DNA: TGTGCCAGCAGCCCGAAGGGAGGGGCAGGGGACAACACCGGGGAGCTGTTTTTT. This translates into CASSPKGGAGDNTGELFF.

The V call is TRBV29-1, the J call TRBJ1-2, with D perhaps TRBD1 (6 bases). In germline, CDR1 is SQVTM, CDR2 ANQGSEA. The CDR3 covers 14 residues. The V and J ends lost 1 base and 2 bases respectively, with 11 bases between them. CDR3 bases: TGCAGCGTTGAAGTTCTGGGACAAAACTATGGCTACACCTTC. It codes for CSVEVLGQNYGYTF. Complete variable domain (other parts from reference TRBV29-1 and TRBJ1-2): SAVISQKPSRDICQRGTSLTIQCQVDSQVTMMFWYRQQPGQSLTLIATANQGSEATYESGFVIDKFPISRPNLTFSTLTVSNMSPEDSSIYLCSVEVLGQNYGYTFGSGTRLTVV.

The V and J genes are TRBV14 and TRBJ2-3; D uncertain. CDR3 length: 14 amino acids. Germline CDR1 is SGHDN and CDR2 is FVKESK. V lost 1 base and J 2 bases, leaving 7 bases between the germline ends. The CDR3 loop reads CASSQARNTDTQYF. CDR3 DNA sequence: TGTGCCAGCAGCCAAGCTAGAAACACAGATACGCAGTATTTT.

This chain links TRBV29-1 with TRBJ2-6; D might be TRBD1 or TRBD2, each matching 6 bases. The CDR3 has 14 residues. Germline V gene sequence: CDR1 SQVTM, CDR2 ANQGSEA. Trimming left V 1 base short and J 5 bases short, with 9 bases between. The CDR3 nucleotides read TGCAGCGTTGAAGGAGGGGGGCGGGCCAACGTCCTGACTTTC. Amino acids: CSVEGGGRANVLTF.

The V gene is TRBV19, the J gene TRBJ1-1, with D possibly matching TRBD1 (5 bases). This CDR3 comprises 15 residues. Trimming stripped 6 bases from V and 2 bases from J, with 16 bases between. Germline CDR1 LNHDA, CDR2 SQIVND (reference sequence). CDR3 sequence: CASRTGTAVNTEAFF. Here the CDR3 DNA reads TGTGCCAGTAGAACCGGGACGGCGGTTAACACTGAAGCTTTCTTT.